The entry below describes one T cell receptor (beta chain). The entry originates in a study of response to subunit inactivated influenza vaccine. The CDR3 extends over 19 amino acids. Germline CDR1 reads SGHVS; CDR2 reads FQNEAQ. V was shortened by 1 base and J by 0 bases, with 19 bases between the two germline ends. In TCRdb, the RT-PCR reads were re-called with MiXCR into one record per CDR3 protein. The data hold 500,000 to 600,000 distinct CDR3 sequences, with about an eighth observed a single time. The source of this sequence is a middle-aged man who received an inactivated influenza vaccine. The sequencing here drew on PBMCs from blood, taken more than 35 days after vaccination. The rearrangement links TRBV7-8 to TRBJ1-3; D remains unclear. The CDR3 bases are TGTGCCAGCAGCTTAGATTGGGGAGTCGGTGGTTTCTCTGGAAACACCATATATTTT. Protein: CASSLDWGVGGFSGNTIYF.